This TCR beta chain was captured in a study of PD-L1 blockade in urothelial cancer. Trimming took 4 bases from V and 8 from J, leaving 11 bases between them. CDR3 length equals 12 residues. The germline gives CDR1 SNHLY, CDR2 FYNNEI. This clone was counted a few times. Assay used: immunoSEQ multiplex PCR; TCRdb lists only in-frame clones, some missing. The sample yields about 37,000 clones, 82% seen once. Patient disease was locally advanced or metastatic urothelial carcinoma. V and J are TRBV2 and TRBJ1-2; D unclear. This specimen consisted of PBMCs, obtained around atezolizumab (anti-PD-L1) treatment. The receptor comes from a man aged 55 to 70 with urothelial cancer. DNA of the CDR3: TGTGCCAGCAGTGTCCCTCCGGGGGGCTACACCTTC. This sequence encodes CASSVPPGGYTF.